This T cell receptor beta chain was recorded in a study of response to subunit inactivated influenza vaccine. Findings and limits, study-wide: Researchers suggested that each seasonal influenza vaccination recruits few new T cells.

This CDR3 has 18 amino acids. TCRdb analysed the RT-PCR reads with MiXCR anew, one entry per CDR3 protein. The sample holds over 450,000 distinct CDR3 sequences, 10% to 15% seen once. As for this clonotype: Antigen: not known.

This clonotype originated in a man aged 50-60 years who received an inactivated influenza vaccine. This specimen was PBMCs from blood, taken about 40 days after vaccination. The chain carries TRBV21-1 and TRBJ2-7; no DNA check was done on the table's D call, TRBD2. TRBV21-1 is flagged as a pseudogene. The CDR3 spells CASRPAATSGRAGYEQYF. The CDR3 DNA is TGTGCCAGCAGACCAGCCGCGACTAGCGGGAGGGCCGGCTACGAGCAGTACTTC.